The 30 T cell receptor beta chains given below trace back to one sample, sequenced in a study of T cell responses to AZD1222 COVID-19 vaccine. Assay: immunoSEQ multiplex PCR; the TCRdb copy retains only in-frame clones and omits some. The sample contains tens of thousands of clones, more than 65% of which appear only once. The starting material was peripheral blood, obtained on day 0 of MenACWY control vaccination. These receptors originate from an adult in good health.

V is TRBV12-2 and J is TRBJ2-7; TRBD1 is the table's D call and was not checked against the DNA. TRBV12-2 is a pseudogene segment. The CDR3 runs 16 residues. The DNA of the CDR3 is TGTGCAAGTCGCTTAGCCCGACAGGGAATCTCCTACGAGCAGTACTTC. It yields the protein CASRLARQGISYEQYF.

The CDR3, as DNA: TGTGCCAGCAGGTCACAGGGCGACGAGCAGTTCTTC. Translation: CASRSQGDEQFF. The chain joins TRBV6-5 to TRBJ2-1; possible D gene TRBD1, 6 bases. The CDR3 covers 12 residues. In germline, CDR1 is MNHEY, CDR2 SVGAGI. Deletions cut 6 bases from V and 10 bases from J, with 13 bases between.

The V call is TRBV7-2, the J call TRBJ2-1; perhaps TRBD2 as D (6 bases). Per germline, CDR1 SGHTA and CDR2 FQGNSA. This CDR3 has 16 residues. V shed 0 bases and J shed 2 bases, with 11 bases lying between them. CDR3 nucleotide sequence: TGTGCCAGCAGCTTAGCGGGAGGCCGAACCTACAATGAGCAGTTCTTC. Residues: CASSLAGGRTYNEQFF. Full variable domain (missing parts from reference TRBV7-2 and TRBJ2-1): GAGVSQSPSNKVTEKGKDVELRCDPISGHTALYWYRQSLGQGLEFLIYFQGNSAPDKSGLPSDRFSAERTGGSVSTLTIQRTQQEDSAVYLCASSLAGGRTYNEQFFGPGTRLTVL.

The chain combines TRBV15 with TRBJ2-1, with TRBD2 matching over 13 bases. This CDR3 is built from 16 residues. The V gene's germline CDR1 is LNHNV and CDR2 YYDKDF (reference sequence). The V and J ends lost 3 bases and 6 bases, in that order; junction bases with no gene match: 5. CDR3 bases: TGTGCCACCAGCAGCCCGGGACTAGCGGGAACCAATGAGCAGTTCTTC. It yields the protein CATSSPGLAGTNEQFF.

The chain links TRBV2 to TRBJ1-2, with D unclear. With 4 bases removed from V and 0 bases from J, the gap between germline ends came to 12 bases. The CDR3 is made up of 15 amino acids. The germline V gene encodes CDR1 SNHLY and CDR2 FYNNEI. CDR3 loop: CASSGGGQSNYGYTF. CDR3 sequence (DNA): TGTGCCAGCAGTGGTGGCGGGCAATCTAACTATGGCTACACCTTC.

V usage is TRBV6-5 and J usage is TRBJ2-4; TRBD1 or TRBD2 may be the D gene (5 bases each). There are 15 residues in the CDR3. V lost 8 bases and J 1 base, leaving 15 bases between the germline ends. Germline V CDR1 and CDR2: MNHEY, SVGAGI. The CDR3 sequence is CASALLRGAKNIQYF. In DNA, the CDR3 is TGTGCCAGCGCCCTCTTACGGGGCGCCAAAAACATTCAGTACTTC.

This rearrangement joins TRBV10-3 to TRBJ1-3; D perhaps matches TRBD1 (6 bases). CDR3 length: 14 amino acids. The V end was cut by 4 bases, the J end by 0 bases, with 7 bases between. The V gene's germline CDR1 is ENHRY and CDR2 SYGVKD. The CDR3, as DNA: TGTGCCATCAGTGCGGACAGCTCTGGAAACACCATATATTTT. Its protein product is CAISADSSGNTIYF.

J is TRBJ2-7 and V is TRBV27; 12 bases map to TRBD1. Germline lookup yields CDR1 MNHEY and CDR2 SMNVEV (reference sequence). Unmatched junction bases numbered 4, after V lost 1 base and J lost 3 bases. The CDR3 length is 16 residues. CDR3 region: CASSLWGQGALYEQYF. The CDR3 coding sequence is TGTGCCAGCAGTTTATGGGGACAGGGGGCTCTCTACGAGCAGTACTTC.

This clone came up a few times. Written as DNA, the CDR3 is TGTGCCACCAGTGATTTGCAGGGGCCCAGGACGAAGTTCTTC. It yields the protein CATSDLQGPRTKFF. V gene TRBV24-1 combines with J gene TRBJ2-1; the D gene is possibly TRBD1 (6 bases). Per the germline V gene, CDR1 is KGHDR and CDR2 is SFDVKD. V was cut by 0 bases and J by 14 bases, with 16 bases left in between. The CDR3 is 14 amino acids.

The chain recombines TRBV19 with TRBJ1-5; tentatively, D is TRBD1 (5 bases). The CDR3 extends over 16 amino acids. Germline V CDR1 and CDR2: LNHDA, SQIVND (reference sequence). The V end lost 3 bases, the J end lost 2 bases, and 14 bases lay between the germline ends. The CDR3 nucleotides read TGTGCCAGTAGTATCACAGGACCCAGGGGCAATCAGCCCCAGCATTTT. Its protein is CASSITGPRGNQPQHF.

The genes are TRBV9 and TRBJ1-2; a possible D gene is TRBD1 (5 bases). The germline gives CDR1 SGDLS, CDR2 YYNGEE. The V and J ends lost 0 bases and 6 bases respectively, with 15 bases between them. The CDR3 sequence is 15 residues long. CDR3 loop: CASSVGSYPRDGYTF. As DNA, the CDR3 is TGTGCCAGCAGCGTAGGCAGCTATCCCAGGGATGGCTACACCTTC.

The CDR3 here is CASSPPGSAEAFF. In nucleotides, the CDR3 is TGTGCCAGCAGCCCCCCGGGGTCCGCTGAAGCTTTCTTT. The rearrangement joins TRBV7-9 to TRBJ1-1; D unresolved. The ends were cut back, 5 bases at V and 6 bases at J, with 13 bases in the middle. The CDR3 is 13 amino acids. Germline lookup yields CDR1 SEHNR and CDR2 FQNEAQ (reference sequence).

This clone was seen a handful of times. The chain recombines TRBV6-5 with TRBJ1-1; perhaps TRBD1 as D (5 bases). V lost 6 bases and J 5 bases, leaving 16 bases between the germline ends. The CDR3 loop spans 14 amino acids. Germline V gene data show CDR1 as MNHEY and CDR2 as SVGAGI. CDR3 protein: CASSLRGGTTEAFF. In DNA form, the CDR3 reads TGTGCCAGCAGCCTGCGGGGGGGGACGACTGAAGCTTTCTTT.

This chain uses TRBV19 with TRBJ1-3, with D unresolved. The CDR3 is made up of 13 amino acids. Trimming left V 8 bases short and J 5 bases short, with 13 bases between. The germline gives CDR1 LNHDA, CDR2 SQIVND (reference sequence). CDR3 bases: TGTGCCAGTCACGGAGAGAACCGAAACACCATATATTTT. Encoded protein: CASHGENRNTIYF. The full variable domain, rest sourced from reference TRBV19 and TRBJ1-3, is DGGITQSPKYLFRKEGQNVTLSCEQNLNHDAMYWYRQDPGQGLRLIYYSQIVNDFQKGDIAEGYSVSREKKESFPLTVTSAQKNPTAFYLCASHGENRNTIYFGEGSWLTVV.

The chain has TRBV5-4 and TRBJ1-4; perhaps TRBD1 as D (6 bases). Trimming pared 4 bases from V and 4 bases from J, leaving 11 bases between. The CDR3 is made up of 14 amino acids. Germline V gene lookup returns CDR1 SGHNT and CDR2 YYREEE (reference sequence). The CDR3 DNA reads TGTGCCAGCAGCCCGGACAGCTATAATGAAAAACTGTTTTTT. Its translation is CASSPDSYNEKLFF.

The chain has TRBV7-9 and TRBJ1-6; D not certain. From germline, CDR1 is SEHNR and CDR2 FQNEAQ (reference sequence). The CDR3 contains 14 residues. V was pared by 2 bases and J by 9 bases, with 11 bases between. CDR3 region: CASSLSEGFSPLHF. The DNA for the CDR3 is TGTGCCAGCAGCTTATCAGAGGGTTTTTCACCCCTCCACTTT.

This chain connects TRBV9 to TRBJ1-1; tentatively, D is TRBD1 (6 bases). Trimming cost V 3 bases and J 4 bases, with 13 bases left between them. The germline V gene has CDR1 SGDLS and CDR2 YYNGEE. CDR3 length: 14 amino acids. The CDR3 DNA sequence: TGTGCCAGCAGCGCCAAACCGACAGGCACTGAAGCTTTCTTT. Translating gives CASSAKPTGTEAFF. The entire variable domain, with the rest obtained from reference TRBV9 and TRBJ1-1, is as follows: DSGVTQTPKHLITATGQRVTLRCSPRSGDLSVYWYQQSLDQGLQFLIQYYNGEERAKGNILERFSAQQFPDLHSELNLSSLELGDSALYFCASSAKPTGTEAFFGQGTRLTVV.

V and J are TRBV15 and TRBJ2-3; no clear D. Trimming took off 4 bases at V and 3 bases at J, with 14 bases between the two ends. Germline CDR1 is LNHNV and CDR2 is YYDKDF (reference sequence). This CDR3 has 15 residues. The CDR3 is CATSIGGTGTDTQYF. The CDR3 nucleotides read TGTGCCACCAGCATCGGCGGAACTGGGACAGATACGCAGTATTTT.

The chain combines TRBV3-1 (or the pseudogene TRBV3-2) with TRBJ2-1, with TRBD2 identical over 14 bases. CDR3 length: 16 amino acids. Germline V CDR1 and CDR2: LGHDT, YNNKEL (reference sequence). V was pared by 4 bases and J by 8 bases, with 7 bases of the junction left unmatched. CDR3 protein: CASSRMTSGRAHEQFF. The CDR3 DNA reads TGTGCCAGCAGCCGAATGACTAGCGGGAGGGCCCATGAGCAGTTCTTC.

The CDR3 DNA reads TGTGCCAGCAGCTTGGACAGGGGGCTCGAGCAGTACTTC. Protein: CASSLDRGLEQYF. The J gene is TRBJ2-7, the V gene TRBV11-1; 11 nucleotides match TRBD1. The V and J ends lost 3 bases and 6 bases, in that order; junction bases with no gene match: 1. This CDR3 is 13 amino acids long. Germline V gene sequence: CDR1 SGHAT, CDR2 FQDESV (reference sequence).

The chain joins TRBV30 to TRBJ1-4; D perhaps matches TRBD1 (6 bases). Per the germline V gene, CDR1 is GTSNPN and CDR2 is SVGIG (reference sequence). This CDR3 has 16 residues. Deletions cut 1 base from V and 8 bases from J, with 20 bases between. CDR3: CAWSGTRARGGEKLFF. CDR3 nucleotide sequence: TGTGCCTGGAGTGGTACAAGGGCCAGGGGAGGAGAAAAACTGTTTTTT.

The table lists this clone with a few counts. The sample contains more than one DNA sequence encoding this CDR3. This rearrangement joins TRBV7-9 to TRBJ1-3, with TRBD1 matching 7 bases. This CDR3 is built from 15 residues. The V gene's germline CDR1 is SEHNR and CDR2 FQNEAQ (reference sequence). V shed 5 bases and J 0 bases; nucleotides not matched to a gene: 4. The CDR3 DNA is TGTGCCAGCAGCAGAGGGACAGACTCTGGAAACACCATATATTTT. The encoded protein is CASSRGTDSGNTIYF.

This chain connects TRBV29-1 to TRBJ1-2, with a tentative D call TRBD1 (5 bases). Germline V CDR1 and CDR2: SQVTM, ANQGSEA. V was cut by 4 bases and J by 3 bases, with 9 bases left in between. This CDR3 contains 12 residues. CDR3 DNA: TGCAGCGTTGCTTCAGGGTACTATGGCTACACCTTC. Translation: CSVASGYYGYTF.

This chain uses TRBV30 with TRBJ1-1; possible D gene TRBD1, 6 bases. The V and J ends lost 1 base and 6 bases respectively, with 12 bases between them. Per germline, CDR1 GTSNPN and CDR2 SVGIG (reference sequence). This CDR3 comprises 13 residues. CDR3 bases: TGTGCCTGGAGTGGGGGCACAGGGTCTGAAGCTTTCTTT. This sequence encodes CAWSGGTGSEAFF.

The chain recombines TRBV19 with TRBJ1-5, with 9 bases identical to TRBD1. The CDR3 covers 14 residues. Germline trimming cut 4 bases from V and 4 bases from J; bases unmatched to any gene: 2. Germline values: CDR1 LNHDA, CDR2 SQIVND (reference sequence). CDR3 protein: CASSTGQGNQPQHF. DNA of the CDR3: TGTGCCAGTAGTACCGGACAGGGGAATCAGCCCCAGCATTTT.

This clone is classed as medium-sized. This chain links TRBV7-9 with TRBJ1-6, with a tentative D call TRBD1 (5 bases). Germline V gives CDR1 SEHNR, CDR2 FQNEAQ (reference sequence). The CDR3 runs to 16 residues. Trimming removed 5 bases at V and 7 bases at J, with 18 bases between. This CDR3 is CASSPSGGMENSPLHF. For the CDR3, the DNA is TGTGCCAGCAGCCCTAGCGGGGGGATGGAGAATTCACCCCTCCACTTT.

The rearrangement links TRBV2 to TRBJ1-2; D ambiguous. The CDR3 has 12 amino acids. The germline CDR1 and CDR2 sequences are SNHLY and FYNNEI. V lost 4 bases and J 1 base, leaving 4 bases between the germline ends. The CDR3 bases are TGTGCCAGCAGTGCGATTAACTATGGCTACACCTTC. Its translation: CASSAINYGYTF.

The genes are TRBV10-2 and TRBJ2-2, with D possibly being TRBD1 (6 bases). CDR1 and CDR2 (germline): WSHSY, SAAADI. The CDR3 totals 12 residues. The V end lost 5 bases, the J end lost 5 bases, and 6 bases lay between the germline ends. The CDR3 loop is CASSRGTGELFF. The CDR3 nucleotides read TGCGCCAGCAGTAGGGGGACCGGGGAGCTGTTTTTT.

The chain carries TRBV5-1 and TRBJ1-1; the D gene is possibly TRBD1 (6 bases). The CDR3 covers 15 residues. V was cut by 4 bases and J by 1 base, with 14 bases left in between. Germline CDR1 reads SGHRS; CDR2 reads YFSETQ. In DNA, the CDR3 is TGCGCCAGCAGCCCAGGGGTTCTGGGGAACACTGAAGCTTTCTTT. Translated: CASSPGVLGNTEAFF.

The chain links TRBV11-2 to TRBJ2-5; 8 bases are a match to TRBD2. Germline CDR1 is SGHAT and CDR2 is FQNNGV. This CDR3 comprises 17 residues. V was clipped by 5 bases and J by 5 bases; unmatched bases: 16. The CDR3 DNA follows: TGTGCCAGCAGCCCCGTCGGGGGGGGCCGGAAGGGGGAGACCCAGTACTTC. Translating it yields CASSPVGGGRKGETQYF.